This T cell receptor (beta chain) was obtained from a study of T-cell memory formation after mild COVID-19. This clonotype was seen a handful of times. Each CDR3 protein is one row after TCRdb ran MiXCR on the 5' RACE reads. The table shows approximately 450,000 distinct CDR3 sequences, with around a sixth occurring only once. Germline CDR1 reads MNHEY; CDR2 reads SMNVEV (reference sequence). This CDR3 region has 15 residues. J gave up 4 bases and V 6 bases, and 5 bases lay outside the gene matches. The receptor comes from an adult woman who had mild COVID-19 (a few samples of this study predate the infection). Cell type and time point are not known. The chain combines TRBV27 with TRBJ2-6, with 8 bases identical to TRBD1. The specimen sequenced was PBMCs or a T cell subset sorted from them (not recorded which). CDR3 in amino acids: CASRRTGLGANVLTF. CDR3 nucleotide sequence: TGTGCCAGCAGGCGGACAGGGTTAGGGGCCAACGTCCTGACTTTC. Supplemented by reference TRBV27 and TRBJ2-6, the full variable domain reads EAQVTQNPRYLITVTGKKLTVTCSQNMNHEYMSWYRQDPGLGLRQIYYSMNVEVTDKGDVPEGYKVSRKEKRNFPLILESPSPNQTSLYFCASRRTGLGANVLTFGAGSRLTVL.